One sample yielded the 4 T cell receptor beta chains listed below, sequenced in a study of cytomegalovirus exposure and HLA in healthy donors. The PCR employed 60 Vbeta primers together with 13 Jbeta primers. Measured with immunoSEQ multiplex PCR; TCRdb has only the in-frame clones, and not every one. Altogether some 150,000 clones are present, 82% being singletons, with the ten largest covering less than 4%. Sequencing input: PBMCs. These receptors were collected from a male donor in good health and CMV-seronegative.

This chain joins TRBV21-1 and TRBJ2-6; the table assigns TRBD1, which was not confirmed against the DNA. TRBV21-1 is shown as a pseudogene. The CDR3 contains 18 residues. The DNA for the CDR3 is TGTGCCAGCAGCAAACGTCCCGGGACAGGGTCTGGGGCCAACGTCCTGACTTTC. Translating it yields CASSKRPGTGSGANVLTF.

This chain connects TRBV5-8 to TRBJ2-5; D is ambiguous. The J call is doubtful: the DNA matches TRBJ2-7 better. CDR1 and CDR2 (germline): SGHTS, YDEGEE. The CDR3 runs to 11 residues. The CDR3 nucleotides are TGTGCCAGCAGCTTGACGGTCGAGCAGTACTTC. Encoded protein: CASSLTVEQYF.

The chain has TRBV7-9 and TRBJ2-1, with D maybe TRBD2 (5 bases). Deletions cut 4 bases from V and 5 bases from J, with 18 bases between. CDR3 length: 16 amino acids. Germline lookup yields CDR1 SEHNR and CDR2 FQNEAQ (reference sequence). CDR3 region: CASSSPKYRGNNEQFF. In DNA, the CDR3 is TGTGCCAGCAGCTCCCCCAAATACCGGGGAAACAATGAGCAGTTCTTC. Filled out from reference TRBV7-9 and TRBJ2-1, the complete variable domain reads DTGVSQNPRHKITKRGQNVTFRCDPISEHNRLYWYRQTLGQGPEFLTYFQNEAQLEKSRLLSDRFSAERPKGSFSTLEIQRTEQGDSAMYLCASSSPKYRGNNEQFFGPGTRLTVL.

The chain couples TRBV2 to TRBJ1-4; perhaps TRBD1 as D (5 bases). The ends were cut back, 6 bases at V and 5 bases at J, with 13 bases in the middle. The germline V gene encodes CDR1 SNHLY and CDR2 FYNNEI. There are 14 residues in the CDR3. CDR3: CASRGGRGNEKLFF. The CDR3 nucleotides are TGTGCCAGCAGGGGGGGACGGGGGAATGAAAAACTGTTTTTT.